These T cell receptor beta chains were read from a single sample in a study of T-cell reconstitution after alpha-beta-depleted transplantation in children. TCRdb reprocessed the PCR reads via MiXCR and lists one record per CDR3 protein. The table shows 670,000 or so distinct CDR3 sequences, with around 13% occurring only once. The input for sequencing was PBMCs, taken before TCRalphabeta/CD19-depleted stem cell transplant. The receptors stem from a girl aged 2-10 years with congenital amegakaryocytic thrombocytopenia, due to receive a stem cell transplant. The CDR3 runs from the conserved cysteine through the conserved F or W. D genes are given only for firm matches. Not all rows give a size; the values are once, few, many and, for expanded clones, a class.

j_call cdr3_length clone_size v_call d_call cdr3_nt cdr3_aa
TRBJ2-7 13 few TRBV9 - TGTGCCAGCAGTGCCGGTTCGTTCTACGAGCAGTACTTC CASSAGSFYEQYF
TRBJ2-7 13 many TRBV12-3/TRBV12-4 - TGTGCCAGCAGTTTACGGGTCGGGAACGAGCAGTACTTC CASSLRVGNEQYF
TRBJ2-2 16 many TRBV19 - TGTGCCAGTAGTTGGGGGGAGGAAGTGAACACCGGGGAGCTGTTTTTT CASSWGEEVNTGELFF
TRBJ2-2 14 - TRBV30 TRBD1 TGTGCCTGTCGACAGGGGGCGCGATCCGGGGAGCTGTTTTTT CACRQGARSGELFF
TRBJ2-1 15 - TRBV20-1 - TGCAGTTCGGCCTTCGGGGCGAGCTCCTACAATGAGCAGTTCTTC CSSAFGASSYNEQFF
TRBJ2-5 17 few TRBV4-1 TRBD2 TGCGCCAGCAGCACTCCTGCTAGCGGGAGATTTCGGGAGACCCAGTACTTC CASSTPASGRFRETQYF
TRBJ2-1 17 many TRBV7-8 TRBD2 TGTGCCAGCAGCCTCACACTAGCGGGAGGGCCTGGTAATGAGCAGTTCTTC CASSLTLAGGPGNEQFF
TRBJ2-7 14 many TRBV20-1 - TGCAGTGCTAGAGATCTGGGGACCTCCTACGAGCAGTACTTC CSARDLGTSYEQYF
TRBJ2-1 18 - TRBV27 TRBD2 TGTGCCAGCAGCGAACTCCTAGCGGGAGGGCCTGGTCCCAATGAGCAGTTCTTC CASSELLAGGPGPNEQFF
TRBJ2-3 14 many TRBV27 - TGTGCCAGCAGTCCCCTGGGTCGGGGAGATACGCAGTATTTT CASSPLGRGDTQYF
TRBJ2-1 13 few TRBV12-3/TRBV12-4 TRBD1 TGTGCCAGCACCTGGACAGGGACCAATGAGCAGTTCTTC CASTWTGTNEQFF
TRBJ2-2 11 many TRBV29-1 - TGCAGCGTTGAGGAGTCCGGGGAGCTGTTTTTT CSVEESGELFF
TRBJ1-1 14 few TRBV20-1 - TGCAGTGCCCAAAAGCCAGGGGTTAACACTGAAGCTTTCTTT CSAQKPGVNTEAFF
TRBJ2-1 12 many TRBV7-9 - TGTGCCAGCAGCTCGGCACACAATGAGCAGTTCTTC CASSSAHNEQFF
TRBJ2-5 15 many TRBV6-5 - TGTGCCAGCAGTTACGCTGTGCGGGAACAAGAGACCCAGTACTTC CASSYAVREQETQYF
TRBJ1-4 13 - TRBV30 TRBD1 TGTGCCGGGTCCGGGACAGCAAATGAAAAACTGTTTTTT CAGSGTANEKLFF
TRBJ2-1 15 many TRBV7-9 - TGTGCCAGCAGATCCCTTGCTAGCGAATACAATGAGCAGTTCTTC CASRSLASEYNEQFF
TRBJ1-5 14 many TRBV12-3/TRBV12-4 - TGTGCCAGCAGTTTGCAAAGGTTATATCAGCCCCAGCATTTT CASSLQRLYQPQHF
TRBJ1-3 15 many TRBV5-1 TRBD1 TGCGCCAGCAGCACCACAGGGGGGTTTGGAAACACCATATATTTT CASSTTGGFGNTIYF
TRBJ2-7 15 - TRBV2 - TGTGCCAGCAGTGCGCGGGACCAAAGCTCCTACGAGCAGTACTTC CASSARDQSSYEQYF
TRBJ2-7 14 many TRBV5-1 TRBD1 TGCGCCAGCAGCCACGGACAGGGCGTTGTCGAGCAGTACTTC CASSHGQGVVEQYF
TRBJ2-2 14 few TRBV5-6 - TGTGCCAGCAGCTGGGGGAGAAGGTCCGGGGAGCTGTTTTTT CASSWGRRSGELFF
TRBJ2-1 16 - TRBV5-1 TRBD2 TGCGCCAGCAGCCGTCAAGCGGGGTTTACCTACAATGAGCAGTTCTTC CASSRQAGFTYNEQFF
TRBJ2-7 11 many TRBV11-2 - TGTGCCAGCAGCTTGATCTACGAGCAGTACTTC CASSLIYEQYF
TRBJ1-1 13 many TRBV29-1 - TGCAGCCTAACAGGGACAAGGAGTACTGAAGCTTTCTTT CSLTGTRSTEAFF
TRBJ2-3 15 few TRBV30 - TGTGCCTGGAGTGGGACACTCACACGCACAGATACGCAGTATTTT CAWSGTLTRTDTQYF
TRBJ1-1 17 many TRBV7-9 - TGTGCCAGCAGCCCAAGGAAGGGCAGTACTATGAACACTGAAGCTTTCTTT CASSPRKGSTMNTEAFF
TRBJ2-1 13 - TRBV6-1 - TGTGCCAGCAGCCGACTACCTTACAATGAGCAGTTCTTC CASSRLPYNEQFF
TRBJ2-7 18 many TRBV28 - TGTGCCAGCAGTCCTAGCTCTTTCCCGCGACGGCCTTTCTACGAGCAGTACTTC CASSPSSFPRRPFYEQYF